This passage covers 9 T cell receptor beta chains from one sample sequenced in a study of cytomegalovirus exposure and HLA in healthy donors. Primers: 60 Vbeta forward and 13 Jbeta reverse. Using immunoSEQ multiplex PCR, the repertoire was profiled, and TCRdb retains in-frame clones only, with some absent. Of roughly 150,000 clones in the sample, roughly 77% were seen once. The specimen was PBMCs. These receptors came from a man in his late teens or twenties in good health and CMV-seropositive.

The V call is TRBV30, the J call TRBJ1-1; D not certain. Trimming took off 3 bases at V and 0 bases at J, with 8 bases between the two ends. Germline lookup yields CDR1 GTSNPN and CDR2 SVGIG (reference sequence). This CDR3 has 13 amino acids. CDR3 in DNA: TGTGCCTGGAGCGAGGGTATGAACACTGAAGCTTTCTTT. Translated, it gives CAWSEGMNTEAFF.

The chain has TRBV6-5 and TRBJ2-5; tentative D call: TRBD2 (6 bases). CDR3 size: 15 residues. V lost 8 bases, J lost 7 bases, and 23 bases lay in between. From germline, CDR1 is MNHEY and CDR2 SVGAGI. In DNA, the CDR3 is TGTGCCAGCCAAAGGACTATAGGGATGTGGGGGACCCAGTACTTC. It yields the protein CASQRTIGMWGTQYF.

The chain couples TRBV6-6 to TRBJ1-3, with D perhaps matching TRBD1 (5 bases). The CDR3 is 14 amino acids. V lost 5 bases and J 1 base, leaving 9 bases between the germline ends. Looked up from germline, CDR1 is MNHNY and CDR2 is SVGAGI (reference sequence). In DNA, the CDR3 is TGTGCCAGCAGTCCCGGGACTTCTGGAAACACCATATATTTT. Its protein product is CASSPGTSGNTIYF.

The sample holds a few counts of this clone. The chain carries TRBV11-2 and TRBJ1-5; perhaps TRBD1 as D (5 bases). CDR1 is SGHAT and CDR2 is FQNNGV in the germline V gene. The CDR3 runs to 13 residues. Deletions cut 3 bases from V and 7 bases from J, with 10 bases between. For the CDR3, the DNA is TGTGCCAGCAGCTTGGGGGGGGTACAGCCCCAGCATTTT. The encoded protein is CASSLGGVQPQHF.

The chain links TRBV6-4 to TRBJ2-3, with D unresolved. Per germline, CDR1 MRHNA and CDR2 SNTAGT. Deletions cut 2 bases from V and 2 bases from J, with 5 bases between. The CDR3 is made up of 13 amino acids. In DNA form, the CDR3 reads TGTGCCAGCAGTGACGAGGACACAGATACGCAGTATTTT. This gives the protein CASSDEDTDTQYF.

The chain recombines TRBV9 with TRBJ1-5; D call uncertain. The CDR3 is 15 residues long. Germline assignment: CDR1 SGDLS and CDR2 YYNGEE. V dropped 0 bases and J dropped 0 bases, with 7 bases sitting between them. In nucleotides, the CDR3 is TGTGCCAGCAGCGTAGACAGCTATAGCAATCAGCCCCAGCATTTT. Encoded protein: CASSVDSYSNQPQHF. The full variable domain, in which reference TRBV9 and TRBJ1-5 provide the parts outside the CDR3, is DSGVTQTPKHLITATGQRVTLRCSPRSGDLSVYWYQQSLDQGLQFLIQYYNGEERAKGNILERFSAQQFPDLHSELNLSSLELGDSALYFCASSVDSYSNQPQHFGDGTRLSIL.

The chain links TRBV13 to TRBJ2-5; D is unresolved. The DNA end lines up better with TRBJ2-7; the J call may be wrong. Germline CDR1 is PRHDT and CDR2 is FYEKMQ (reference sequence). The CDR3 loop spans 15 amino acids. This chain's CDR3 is CASSLSRRNSYEQYF. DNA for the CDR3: TGTGCCAGCAGCTTATCTCGGCGGAACTCCTACGAGCAGTACTTC.

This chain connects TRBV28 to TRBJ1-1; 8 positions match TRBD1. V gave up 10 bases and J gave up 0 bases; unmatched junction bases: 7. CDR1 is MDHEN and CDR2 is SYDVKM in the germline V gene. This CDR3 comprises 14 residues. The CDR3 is CATDRGNLNTEAFF. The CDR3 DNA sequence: TGTGCCACCGACAGGGGAAATCTGAACACTGAAGCTTTCTTT. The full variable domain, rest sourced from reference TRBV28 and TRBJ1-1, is DVKVTQSSRYLVKRTGEKVFLECVQDMDHENMFWYRQDPGLGLRLIYFSYDVKMKEKGDIPEGYSVSREKKERFSLILESASTNQTSMYLCATDRGNLNTEAFFGQGTRLTVV.

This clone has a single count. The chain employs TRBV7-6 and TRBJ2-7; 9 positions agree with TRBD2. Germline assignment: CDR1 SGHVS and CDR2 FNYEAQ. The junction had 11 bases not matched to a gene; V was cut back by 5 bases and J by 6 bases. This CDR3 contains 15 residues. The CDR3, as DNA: TGTGCCAGCAGCCCCCGAGGGCTAGCGGGGACCGAGCAGTACTTC. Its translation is CASSPRGLAGTEQYF.